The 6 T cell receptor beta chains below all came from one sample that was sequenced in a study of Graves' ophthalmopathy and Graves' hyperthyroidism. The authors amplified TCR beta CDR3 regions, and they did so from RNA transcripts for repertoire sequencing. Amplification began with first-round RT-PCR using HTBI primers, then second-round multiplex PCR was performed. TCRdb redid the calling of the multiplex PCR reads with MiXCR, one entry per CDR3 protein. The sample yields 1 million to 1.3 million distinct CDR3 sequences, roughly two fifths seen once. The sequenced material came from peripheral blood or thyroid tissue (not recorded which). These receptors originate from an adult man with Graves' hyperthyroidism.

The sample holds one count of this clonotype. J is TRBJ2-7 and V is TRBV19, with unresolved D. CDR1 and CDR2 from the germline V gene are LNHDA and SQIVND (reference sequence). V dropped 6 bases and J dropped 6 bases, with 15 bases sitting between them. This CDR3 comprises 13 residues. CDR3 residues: CASSEGSSPEQYF. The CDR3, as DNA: TGTGCCAGTAGCGAAGGGTCCTCCCCCGAGCAGTACTTC. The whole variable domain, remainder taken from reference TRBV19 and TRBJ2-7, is DGGITQSPKYLFRKEGQNVTLSCEQNLNHDAMYWYRQDPGQGLRLIYYSQIVNDFQKGDIAEGYSVSREKKESFPLTVTSAQKNPTAFYLCASSEGSSPEQYFGPGTRLTVT.

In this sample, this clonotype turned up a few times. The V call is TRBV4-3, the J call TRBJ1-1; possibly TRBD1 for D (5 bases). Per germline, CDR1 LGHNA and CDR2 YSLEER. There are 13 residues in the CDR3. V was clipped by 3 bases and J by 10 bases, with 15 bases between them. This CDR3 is CASSQVREAPAFF. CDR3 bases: TGCGCCAGCAGCCAGGTCAGGGAGGCCCCAGCTTTCTTT.

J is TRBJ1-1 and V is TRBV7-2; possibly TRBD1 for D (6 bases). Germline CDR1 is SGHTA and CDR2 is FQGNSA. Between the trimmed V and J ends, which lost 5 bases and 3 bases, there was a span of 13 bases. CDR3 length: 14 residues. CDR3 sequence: CASSAYRADTEAFF. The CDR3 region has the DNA TGTGCCAGCAGCGCTTACAGGGCGGACACTGAAGCTTTCTTT.

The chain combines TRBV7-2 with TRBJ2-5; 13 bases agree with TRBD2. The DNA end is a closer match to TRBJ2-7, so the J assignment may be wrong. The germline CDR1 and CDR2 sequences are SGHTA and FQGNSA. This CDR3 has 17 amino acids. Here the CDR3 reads CASRTPRGTSGIREQYF. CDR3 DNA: TGTGCCAGCAGGACTCCCAGAGGGACTAGCGGGATTCGCGAGCAGTACTTC.

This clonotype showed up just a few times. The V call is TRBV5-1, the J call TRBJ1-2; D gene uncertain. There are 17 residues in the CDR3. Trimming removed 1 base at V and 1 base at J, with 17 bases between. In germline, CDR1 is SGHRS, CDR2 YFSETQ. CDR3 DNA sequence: TGCGCCAGCAGCTTGCTTCCAGGCCAAGGAGTTAACTATGGCTACACCTTC. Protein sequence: CASSLLPGQGVNYGYTF.

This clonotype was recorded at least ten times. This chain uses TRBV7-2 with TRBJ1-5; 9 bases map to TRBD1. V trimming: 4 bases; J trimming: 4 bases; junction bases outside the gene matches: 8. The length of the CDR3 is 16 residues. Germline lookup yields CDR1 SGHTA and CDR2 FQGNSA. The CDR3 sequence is CASSSRPTGGNQPQHF. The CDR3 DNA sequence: TGTGCCAGCAGCTCTAGACCGACAGGGGGGAATCAGCCCCAGCATTTT.